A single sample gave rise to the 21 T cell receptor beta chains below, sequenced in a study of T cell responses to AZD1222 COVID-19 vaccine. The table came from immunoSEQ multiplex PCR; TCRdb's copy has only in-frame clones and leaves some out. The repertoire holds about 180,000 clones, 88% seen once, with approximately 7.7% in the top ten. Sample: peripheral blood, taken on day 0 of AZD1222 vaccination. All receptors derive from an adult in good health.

The CDR3 sequence: CASRTATSGGNTGELFF. Written as DNA, the CDR3 is TGTGCCAGCAGAACGGCGACTAGCGGGGGGAACACCGGGGAGCTGTTTTTT. This chain uses TRBV2 with TRBJ2-2; 12 positions match TRBD2. The CDR3 has 17 amino acids. Germline V CDR1 and CDR2: SNHLY, FYNNEI. J was trimmed by 1 base and V by 6 bases; bases with no gene match: 6.

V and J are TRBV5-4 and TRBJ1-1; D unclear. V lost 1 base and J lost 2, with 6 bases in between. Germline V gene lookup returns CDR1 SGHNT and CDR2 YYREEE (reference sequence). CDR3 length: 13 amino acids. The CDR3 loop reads CASSLIRNTEAFF. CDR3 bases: TGTGCCAGCAGCTTGATCAGAAACACTGAAGCTTTCTTT.

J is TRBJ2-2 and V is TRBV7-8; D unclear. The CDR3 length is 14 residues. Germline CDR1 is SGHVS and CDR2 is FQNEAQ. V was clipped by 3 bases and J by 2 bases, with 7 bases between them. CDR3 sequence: CASSFRPNTGELFF. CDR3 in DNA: TGTGCCAGCAGCTTTAGACCTAACACCGGGGAGCTGTTTTTT.

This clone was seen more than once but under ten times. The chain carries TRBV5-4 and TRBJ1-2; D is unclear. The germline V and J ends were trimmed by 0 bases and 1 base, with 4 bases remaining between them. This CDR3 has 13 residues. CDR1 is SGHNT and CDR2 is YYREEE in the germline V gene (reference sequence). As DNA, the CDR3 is TGTGCCAGCAGCTTGGTCAGTAACTATGGCTACACCTTC. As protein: CASSLVSNYGYTF.

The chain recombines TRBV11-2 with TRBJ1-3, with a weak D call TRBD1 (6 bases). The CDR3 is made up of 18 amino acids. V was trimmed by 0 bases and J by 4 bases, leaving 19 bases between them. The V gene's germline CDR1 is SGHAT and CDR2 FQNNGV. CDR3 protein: CASSLDIEGGQAGNTIYF. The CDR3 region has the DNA TGTGCCAGCAGCTTAGATATTGAGGGGGGTCAGGCCGGAAACACCATATATTTT.

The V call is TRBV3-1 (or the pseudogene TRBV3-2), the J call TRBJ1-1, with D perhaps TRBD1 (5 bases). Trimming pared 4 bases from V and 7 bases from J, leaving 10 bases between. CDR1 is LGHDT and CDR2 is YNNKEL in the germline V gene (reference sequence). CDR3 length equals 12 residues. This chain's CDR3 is CASSRQTGEAFF. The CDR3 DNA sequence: TGTGCCAGCAGCCGACAGACTGGTGAAGCTTTCTTT.

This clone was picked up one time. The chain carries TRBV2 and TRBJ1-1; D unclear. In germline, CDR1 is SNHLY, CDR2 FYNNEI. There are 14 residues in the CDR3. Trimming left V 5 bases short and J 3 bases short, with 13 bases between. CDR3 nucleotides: TGTGCCAGCAGTCTCCTTCACGGGGACACTGAAGCTTTCTTT. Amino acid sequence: CASSLLHGDTEAFF.

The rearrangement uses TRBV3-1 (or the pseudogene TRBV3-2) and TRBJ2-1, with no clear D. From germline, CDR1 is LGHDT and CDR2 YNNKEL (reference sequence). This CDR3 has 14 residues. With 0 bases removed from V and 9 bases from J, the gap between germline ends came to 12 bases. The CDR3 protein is CASSQEVLVVEQFF. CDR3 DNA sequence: TGTGCCAGCAGCCAAGAGGTTCTGGTCGTTGAGCAGTTCTTC.

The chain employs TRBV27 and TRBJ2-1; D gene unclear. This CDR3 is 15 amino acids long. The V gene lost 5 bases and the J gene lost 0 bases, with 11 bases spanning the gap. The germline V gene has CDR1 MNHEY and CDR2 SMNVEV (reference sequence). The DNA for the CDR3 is TGTGCCAGCAGTATGGGCCTTCCCTCCTACAATGAGCAGTTCTTC. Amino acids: CASSMGLPSYNEQFF.

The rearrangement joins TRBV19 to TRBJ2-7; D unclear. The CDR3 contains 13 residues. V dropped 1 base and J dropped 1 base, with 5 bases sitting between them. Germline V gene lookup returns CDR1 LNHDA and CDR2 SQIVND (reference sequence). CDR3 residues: CASSIGDSYEQYF. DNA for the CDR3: TGTGCCAGTAGTATAGGTGATTCCTACGAGCAGTACTTC. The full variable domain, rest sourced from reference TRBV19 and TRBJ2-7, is DGGITQSPKYLFRKEGQNVTLSCEQNLNHDAMYWYRQDPGQGLRLIYYSQIVNDFQKGDIAEGYSVSREKKESFPLTVTSAQKNPTAFYLCASSIGDSYEQYFGPGTRLTVT.

The CDR3 protein is CATSRGTGGHEKLFF. CDR3 nucleotide sequence: TGTGCCACCAGCAGAGGGACAGGGGGCCATGAAAAACTGTTTTTT. The chain carries TRBV15 and TRBJ1-4, with 11 bases fitting TRBD1. Germline-derived CDR1 and CDR2 are LNHNV and YYDKDF (reference sequence). The CDR3 runs 15 residues. V dropped 1 base and J dropped 6; count of bases not matched to a gene: 1.

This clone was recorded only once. The CDR3 DNA reads as TGTGCCAGCAGCCCTTCGGTGGGCTACGAGCAGTACTTC. It is translated as CASSPSVGYEQYF. The genes are TRBV7-2 and TRBJ2-7; no clear D gene. The CDR3 spans 13 residues. From germline, CDR1 is SGHTA and CDR2 FQGNSA. Trimming took 5 bases from V and 3 from J, leaving 11 bases between them.

As DNA, the CDR3 is TGTGCCAGCAAAGAGGGAACAGGCGGTAGCTACACCTTC. It translates to CASKEGTGGSYTF. This chain uses TRBV6-6 with TRBJ1-2; D may be TRBD1 (5 bases). The length of the CDR3 is 13 residues. V was shortened by 7 bases and J by 9 bases, with 18 bases between the two germline ends. Germline assignment: CDR1 MNHNY and CDR2 SVGAGI (reference sequence).

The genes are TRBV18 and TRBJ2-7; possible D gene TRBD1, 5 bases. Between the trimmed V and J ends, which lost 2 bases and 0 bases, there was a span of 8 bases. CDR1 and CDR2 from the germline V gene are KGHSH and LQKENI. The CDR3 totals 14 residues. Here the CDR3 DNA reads TGTGCCAGCTCACCAACCAGGGACTCCTACGAGCAGTACTTC. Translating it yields CASSPTRDSYEQYF.

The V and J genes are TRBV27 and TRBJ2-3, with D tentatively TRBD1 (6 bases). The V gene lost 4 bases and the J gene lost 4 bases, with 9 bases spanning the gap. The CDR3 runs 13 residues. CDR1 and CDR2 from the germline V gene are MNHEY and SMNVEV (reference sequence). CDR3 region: CASSYRDPDTQYF. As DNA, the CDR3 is TGTGCCAGCAGTTACAGGGACCCAGATACGCAGTATTTT.

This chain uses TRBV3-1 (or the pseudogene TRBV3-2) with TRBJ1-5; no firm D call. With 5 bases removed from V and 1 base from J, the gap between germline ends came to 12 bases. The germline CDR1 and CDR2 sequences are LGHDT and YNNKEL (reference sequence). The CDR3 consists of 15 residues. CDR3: CASSSGPRSNQPQHF. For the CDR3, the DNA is TGTGCCAGCAGCTCCGGGCCGAGAAGCAATCAGCCCCAGCATTTT.

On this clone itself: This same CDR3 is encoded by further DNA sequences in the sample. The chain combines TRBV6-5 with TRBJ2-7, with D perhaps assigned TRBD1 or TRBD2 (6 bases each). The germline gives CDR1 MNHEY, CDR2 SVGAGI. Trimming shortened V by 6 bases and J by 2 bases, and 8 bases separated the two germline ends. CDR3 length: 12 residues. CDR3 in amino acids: CASRGGTYEQYF. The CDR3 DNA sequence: TGTGCCAGCAGAGGGGGGACCTACGAGCAGTACTTC.

The CDR3 DNA reads as TGTGCCAGCAGGCGGGACCTACTGGTTGATGAGCAGTACTTC. Translated: CASRRDLLVDEQYF. The V gene is TRBV27, the J gene TRBJ2-7, with TRBD2 as a possible D gene (6 bases). The V gene's germline CDR1 is MNHEY and CDR2 SMNVEV (reference sequence). CDR3 length: 14 amino acids. Trimming pared 6 bases from V and 7 bases from J, leaving 19 bases between.

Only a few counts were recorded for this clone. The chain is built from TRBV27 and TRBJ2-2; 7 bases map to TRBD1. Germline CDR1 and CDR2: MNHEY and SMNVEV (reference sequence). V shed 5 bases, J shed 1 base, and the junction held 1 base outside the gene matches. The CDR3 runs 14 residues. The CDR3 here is CASSRTGNTGELFF. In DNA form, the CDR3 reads TGTGCCAGCAGTCGGACAGGGAACACCGGGGAGCTGTTTTTT.

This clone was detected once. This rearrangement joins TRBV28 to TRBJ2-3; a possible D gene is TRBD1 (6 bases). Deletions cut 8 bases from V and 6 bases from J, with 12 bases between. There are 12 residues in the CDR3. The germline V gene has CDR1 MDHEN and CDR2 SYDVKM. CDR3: CASGSGVDTQYF. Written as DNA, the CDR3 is TGTGCCAGCGGGTCAGGGGTGGATACGCAGTATTTT.

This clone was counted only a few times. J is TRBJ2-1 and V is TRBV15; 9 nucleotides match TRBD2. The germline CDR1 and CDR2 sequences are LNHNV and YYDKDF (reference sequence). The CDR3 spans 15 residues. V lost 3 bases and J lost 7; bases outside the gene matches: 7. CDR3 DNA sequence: TGTGCCACCAGCAGTACGCGGGGGGGCCTGAATGAGCAGTTCTTC. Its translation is CATSSTRGGLNEQFF.